This entry lists 3 T cell receptor beta chains sequenced from one sample in a study of identical twins. One entry per CDR3 protein results from TCRdb running MiXCR on the 5' RACE reads. The top ten clones hold more than 10% of a sample with 420,000 or so distinct CDR3 sequences, approximately 18% of them seen once. Sequencing used naive T cells sorted from blood. The receptors here all came from a middle-aged man in good health.

This clonotype was seen ten or more times. This sequence joins TRBV20-1 and TRBJ2-3, with D uncertain. The length of the CDR3 is 13 residues. The germline CDR1 and CDR2 sequences are DFQATT and SNEGSKA (reference sequence). With 5 bases removed from V and 8 bases from J, the gap between germline ends came to 17 bases. CDR3 sequence reads: CSARASLGGTQYF. The DNA of the CDR3 is TGCAGTGCTCGGGCCAGCCTCGGCGGTACGCAGTATTTT.

This clonotype was observed a handful of times. One junction end does not reproduce the germline sequence, and a read error may be involved. The chain carries TRBV6-1 and TRBJ2-7, with 9 bases matching TRBD1. Per the germline V gene, CDR1 is MNHNS and CDR2 is SASEGT. CDR3 length: 14 residues. The chain's CDR3 is CASSKAGTGYEQYF. The CDR3 DNA follows: TGTGCCAGCAGTAAAGCCGGGACAGGGTACGAGCAGTACTTC.

This clonotype was recorded at least ten times. This rearrangement joins TRBV6-5 to TRBJ1-4, with 7 bases lining up with TRBD1. The CDR3 extends over 15 amino acids. Germline trimming cut 4 bases from V and 8 bases from J; bases unmatched to any gene: 10. CDR1 is MNHEY and CDR2 is SVGAGI in the germline V gene. This chain's CDR3 is CASSSSSGGEEKLFF. CDR3 coding DNA: TGTGCCAGCAGTTCATCTTCAGGGGGAGAGGAAAAACTGTTTTTT.